The T cell receptor beta chain described here comes from a study of cytomegalovirus exposure and HLA in healthy donors. As for the study in general: An analysis done earlier identified about 120 million unique TCR beta sequences from around 180 million T cells.

Study-wide results and limits: With later analysis, a missense DCLRE1C variant became linked to TCR beta V- and J-gene trimming.

The CDR3 spans 16 residues. Germline V CDR1 and CDR2: SNHLY, FYNNEI. With 2 bases clipped from V and 0 bases from J, the junction kept 3 bases outside the gene matches. About this clone itself: Its antigen is unidentified.

In the PCR, 60 Vbeta and 13 Jbeta primers were used. Data came from immunoSEQ multiplex PCR; TCRdb stores just in-frame clones and leaves some out. The sample has over 75,000 clones, around 80% seen once. The sequence was collected from a woman aged 55-70 years in good health and CMV-seronegative. The sequencing input was PBMCs. The V and J genes are TRBV2 and TRBJ2-1, with 8 bases lining up with TRBD2. The DNA for the CDR3 is TGTGCCAGCAGTGAAACTAGCGGTTACTCCTACAATGAGCAGTTCTTC. This encodes CASSETSGYSYNEQFF.